Presented here are 2 T cell receptor beta chains from one specimen sequenced in a study of CD8 T cells in ankylosing spondylitis. TCRdb fed the 5' RACE reads into MiXCR, producing one record per CDR3 protein. The repertoire holds approximately 220,000 distinct CDR3 sequences, with 20% to 30% as singletons. The sequenced material came from blood, either unsorted or a sorted T cell fraction (not recorded which). These receptors all stem from a male donor with ankylosing spondylitis or in good health (not recorded which).

This clonotype was counted at least ten times. The genes are TRBV20-1 and TRBJ2-2; possible D gene TRBD2, 6 bases. The CDR3 covers 16 residues. Germline CDR1 reads DFQATT; CDR2 reads SNEGSKA (reference sequence). The V gene lost 3 bases and the J gene lost 6 bases, with 20 bases spanning the gap. The CDR3 DNA reads as TGCAGTGCTAGGTTGCGGGGTGGGAGGTCTGCCGGGGAGCTGTTTTTT. Translating gives CSARLRGGRSAGELFF.

This chain uses TRBV6-5 with TRBJ2-1, with 16 bases fitting TRBD2. This CDR3 comprises 18 residues. The ends lost 2 bases at V and 5 bases at J; junction bases unmatched: 6. The germline gives CDR1 MNHEY, CDR2 SVGAGI. DNA for the CDR3: TGTGCCAGCAGTTACGGGACTAGCGGGAGGGCCAGCCACAATGAGCAGTTCTTC. Translation gives CASSYGTSGRASHNEQFF.